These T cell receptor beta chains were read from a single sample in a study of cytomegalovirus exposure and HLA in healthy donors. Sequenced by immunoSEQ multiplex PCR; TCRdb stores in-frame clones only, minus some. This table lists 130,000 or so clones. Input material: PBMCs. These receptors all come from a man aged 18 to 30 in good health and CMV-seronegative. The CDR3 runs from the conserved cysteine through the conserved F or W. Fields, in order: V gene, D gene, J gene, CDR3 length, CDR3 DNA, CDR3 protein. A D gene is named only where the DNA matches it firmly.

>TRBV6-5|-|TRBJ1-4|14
TGTGCCAGCGGGCCCGCGGGGGGGCGAGAAAAACTGTTTTTT
CASGPAGGREKLFF
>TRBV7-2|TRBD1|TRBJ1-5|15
TGTGCCAGCAGCCCCGAAACAGGGGGGGATCAGCCCCAGCATTTT
CASSPETGGDQPQHF
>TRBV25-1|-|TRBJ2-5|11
TGTGCCACTTCAGACCAAGAGACCCAGTACTTC
CATSDQETQYF
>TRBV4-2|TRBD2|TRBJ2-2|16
TGTGCCAGCAGATTGAGGAGCGGGAGTATAGCCGGGGAGCTGTTTTTT
CASRLRSGSIAGELFF
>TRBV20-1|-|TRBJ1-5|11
TGCAGTGTCAGGGTTGGTCAGCCCCAGCATTTT
CSVRVGQPQHF
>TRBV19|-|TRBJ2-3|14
TGTGCCAGTAGTATAGCAGGGTTCGCAGATACGCAGTATTTT
CASSIAGFADTQYF
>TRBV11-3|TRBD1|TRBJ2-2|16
TGTGCCAGCAGCTCATGGGACAGTGCGAACACCGGGGAGCTGTTTTTT
CASSSWDSANTGELFF
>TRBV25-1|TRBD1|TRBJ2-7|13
TGTGCCAGCGGACAGGAATCCTCCTACGAGCAGTACTTC
CASGQESSYEQYF
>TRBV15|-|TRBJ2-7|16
TGTGCCACCAGCAGCGTATCTAGGGGTAGAACCTACGAGCAGTACTTC
CATSSVSRGRTYEQYF
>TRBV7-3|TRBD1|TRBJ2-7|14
TGTGCCAGCAGCTTAAATCGACAGGGGAGCGAGCAGTACTTC
CASSLNRQGSEQYF
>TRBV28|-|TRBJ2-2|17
TGTGCCAGCAGTTTTATATTAGTGGCGGGCGGTTCCGGGGAGCTGTTTTTT
CASSFILVAGGSGELFF
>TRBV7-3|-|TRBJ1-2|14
TGTGCCAGCAGCTTAACCCTAGAGGGGGATGGCTACACCTTC
CASSLTLEGDGYTF
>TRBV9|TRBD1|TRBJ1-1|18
TGTGCCAGCAGCGACGGGACAGGCCTTGGGCATATGAACACTGAAGCTTTCTTT
CASSDGTGLGHMNTEAFF
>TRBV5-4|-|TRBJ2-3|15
TGTGCCAGCAGCCTGGGAACTCCTAGCACAGATACGCAGTATTTT
CASSLGTPSTDTQYF